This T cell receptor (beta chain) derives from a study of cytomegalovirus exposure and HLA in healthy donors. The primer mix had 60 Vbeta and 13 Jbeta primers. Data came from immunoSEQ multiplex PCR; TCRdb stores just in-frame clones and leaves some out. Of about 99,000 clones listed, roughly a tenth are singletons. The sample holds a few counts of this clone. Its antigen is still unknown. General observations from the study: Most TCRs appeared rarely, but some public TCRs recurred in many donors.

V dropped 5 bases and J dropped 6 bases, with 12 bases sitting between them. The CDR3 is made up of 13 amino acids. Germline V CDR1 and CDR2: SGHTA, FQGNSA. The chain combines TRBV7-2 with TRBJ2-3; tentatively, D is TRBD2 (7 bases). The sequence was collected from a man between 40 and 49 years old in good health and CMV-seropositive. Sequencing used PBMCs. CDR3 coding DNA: TGTGCCAGCAGCGCGAGGGGGGGGGATACGCAGTATTTT. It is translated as CASSARGGDTQYF.